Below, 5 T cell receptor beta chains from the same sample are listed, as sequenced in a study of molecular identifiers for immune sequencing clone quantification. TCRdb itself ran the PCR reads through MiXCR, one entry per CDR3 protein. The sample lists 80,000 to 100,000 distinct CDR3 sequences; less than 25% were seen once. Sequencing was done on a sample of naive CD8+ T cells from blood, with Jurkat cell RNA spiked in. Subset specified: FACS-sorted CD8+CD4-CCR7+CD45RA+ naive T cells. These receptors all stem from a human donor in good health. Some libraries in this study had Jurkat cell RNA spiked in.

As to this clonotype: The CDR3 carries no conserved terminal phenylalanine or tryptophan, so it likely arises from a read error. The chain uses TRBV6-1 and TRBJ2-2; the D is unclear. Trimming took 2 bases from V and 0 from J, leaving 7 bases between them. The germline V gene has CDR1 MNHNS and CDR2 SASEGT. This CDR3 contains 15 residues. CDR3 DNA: TGTGCCAGCAGTGAATGGGATTCGAACACCGGGGAGCTGTTTTCT. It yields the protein CASSEWDSNTGELFS.

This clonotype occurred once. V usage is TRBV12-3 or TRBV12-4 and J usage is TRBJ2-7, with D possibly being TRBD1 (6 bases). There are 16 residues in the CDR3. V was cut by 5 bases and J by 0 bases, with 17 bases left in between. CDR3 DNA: TGTGCCAGCAGTCCGCCGGGACAAAAGAGCTCCTACGAGCAGTACTTC. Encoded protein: CASSPPGQKSSYEQYF.

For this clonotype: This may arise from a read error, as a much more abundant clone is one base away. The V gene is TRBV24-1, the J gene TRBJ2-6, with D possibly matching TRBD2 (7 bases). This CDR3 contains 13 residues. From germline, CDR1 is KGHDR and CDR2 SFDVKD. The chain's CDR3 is CATLQAGANVLIF. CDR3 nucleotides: TGTGCCACCCTGCAGGCGGGGGCCAACGTCCTGATTTTC.

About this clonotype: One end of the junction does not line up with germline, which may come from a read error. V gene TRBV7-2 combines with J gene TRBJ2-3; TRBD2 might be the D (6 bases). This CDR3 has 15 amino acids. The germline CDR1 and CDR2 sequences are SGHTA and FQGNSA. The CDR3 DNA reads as TGTGCAAGCAGCTTAGGAGGGTTTAGTGCAGAAACGCTGTATTTT. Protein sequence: CASSLGGFSAETLYF.

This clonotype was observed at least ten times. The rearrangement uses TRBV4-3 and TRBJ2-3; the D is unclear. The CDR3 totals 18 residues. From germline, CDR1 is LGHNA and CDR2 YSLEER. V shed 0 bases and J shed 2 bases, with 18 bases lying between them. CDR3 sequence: CASSQDSRASSSTDTQYF. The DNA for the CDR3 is TGCGCCAGCAGCCAAGATTCGCGAGCTTCTAGTTCCACAGATACGCAGTATTTT.